The T cell receptor beta chain described here comes from a study of regulatory T cells in long-lasting Graves disease. Broader study findings: Persistent cases favored TRBV28, TRBJ1-2 and TRBJ2-5. Lower TCR diversity characterized persistent Graves' patients relative to newly diagnosed patients.

In building TCR beta libraries, iRepertoire HTBI primers were used together with Arm-PCR of CDR3 regions. TCRdb reanalysed the multiplex PCR reads using MiXCR and keeps one entry per CDR3 protein. The top ten clones hold about 25% of a sample with around 480,000 distinct CDR3 sequences, 15% to 20% of them seen once. This clonotype was picked up a small number of times. Its target is unknown. This CDR3 spans 13 amino acids. The V and J ends lost 1 base and 3 bases respectively, with 6 bases between them. The germline V gene encodes CDR1 MDHEN and CDR2 SYDVKM. Time point: newly diagnosed GD, antithyroid drugs for less than 3 months. Construction of the TCR library relied on RNA isolated from PBMCs. The same sample was also studied in work on T cells in Graves' hyperthyroidism and ophthalmopathy. From that second work: The HTBI primer set was used in a first-round RT-PCR of the TCR CDR3. Peripheral blood also featured most of the thyroid clonotypes expanded above 0.001.

The clonotype comes from a woman between 40 and 65 years old with Graves disease. This chain joins TRBV28 and TRBJ1-2; D remains unclear. The sequenced sample was peripheral blood mononuclear cells (PBMCs), obtained at new diagnosis, from a patient treated with antithyroid drugs. The CDR3 here is CASSLFPYYGYTF. The DNA for the CDR3 is TGTGCCAGCAGTTTATTCCCTTACTATGGCTACACCTTC.